This T cell receptor beta chain came from a study of blood T cells in healthy people across ages. In the study overall: The capture of about one barcoded beta molecule per two T cells was achieved by template switching.

Note on this clonotype: Its antigen is still unknown.

Study results and caveats: Whereas aged donors had fewer naive CD4+ cells, long-lived donors had more of them and higher diversity. With unsorted PBMCs, a conclusive comparison of naive versus antigen-experienced cells was not possible.

With a J-beta primer mix and a sample-barcoded 5' primer, a second PCR ran about 7 to 12 cycles. Each CDR3 protein gets one entry after TCRdb re-called the 5' RACE reads with MiXCR. The sample includes some 670,000 distinct CDR3 sequences, around 52% of them seen just once. This CDR3 is built from 16 residues. Trimming removed 4 bases from V and 0 bases from J, with 14 bases in between. Peripheral blood, about 9.4 milliliters per donor, was collected. The chain combines TRBV12-3 or TRBV12-4 with TRBJ2-3, with a weak D call TRBD2 (6 bases). Sequencing was performed on blood. The TCR sequence derives from a woman at least 80 years old in good health. CDR3 protein: CASSSWDCLSTDTQYF. The CDR3 DNA reads TGTGCCAGCAGTTCCTGGGACTGCCTAAGCACAGATACGCAGTATTTT.